This TCR beta chain stems from a study of control samples from healthy donors and cancer patients. Germline CDR1 reads SGHVS; CDR2 reads FNYEAQ. J was trimmed by 5 bases and V by 2 bases; bases with no gene match: 7. This CDR3 spans 16 amino acids. Method: immunoSEQ multiplex PCR; TCRdb's copy keeps in-frame clones and lacks some. The sample yields more than 150,000 clones, over 80% seen once. The V and J genes are TRBV7-6 and TRBJ2-2; 8 bases agree with TRBD1. The sequenced sample was blood. This TCR was sampled from a man between 18 and 35 years old in good health. CDR3 loop: CASSLRAGGVTGELFF. CDR3 DNA sequence: TGTGCCAGCAGCTTAAGGGCAGGGGGCGTGACCGGGGAGCTGTTTTTT.